This entry lists 7 T cell receptor beta chains sequenced from one sample in a study of control samples from healthy donors and cancer patients. Data came from immunoSEQ multiplex PCR; TCRdb stores just in-frame clones and leaves some out. The table includes about 130,000 clones, roughly 87% detected once. Sequencing input: blood. The receptors derive from a man aged 18 to 29 in good health.

This chain connects TRBV9 to TRBJ2-3; 9 nucleotides line up with TRBD1. CDR3 length: 14 residues. Germline V gene data show CDR1 as SGDLS and CDR2 as YYNGEE. The J segment lost 5 bases and the V segment lost 0 bases, leaving 1 base of the junction unmatched. CDR3 sequence: CASSVATGGDTQYF. For the CDR3, the DNA is TGTGCCAGCAGCGTAGCGACAGGGGGAGATACGCAGTATTTT.

This chain's CDR3 is CAIRQAGLGAQYF. CDR3 DNA sequence: TGTGCCATCAGGCAGGCAGGCCTTGGGGCCCAGTACTTC. The V gene is TRBV10-3, the J gene TRBJ2-5; D remains unclear. This CDR3 comprises 13 residues. The germline CDR1 and CDR2 sequences are ENHRY and SYGVKD. The germline V and J ends were trimmed by 6 bases and 9 bases, with 17 bases remaining between them.

The chain carries TRBV12-3 or TRBV12-4 and TRBJ1-1; possibly TRBD1 for D (5 bases). The CDR3 length is 13 residues. The V end was cut by 5 bases, the J end by 4 bases, with 11 bases between. DNA of the CDR3: TGTGCCAGCAGTGACTCAGGGATCACTGAAGCTTTCTTT. It encodes CASSDSGITEAFF.

The DNA of the CDR3 is TGCAGTGCTAGGGCCACCCAACCTGCTTTCTTT. This encodes CSARATQPAFF. J is TRBJ1-1 and V is TRBV20-1; D is uncertain. The V end was cut by 3 bases, the J end by 11 bases, with 13 bases between. The CDR3 is made up of 11 amino acids. Germline V gene data show CDR1 as DFQATT and CDR2 as SNEGSKA (reference sequence).

V and J are TRBV4-3 and TRBJ2-1; TRBD1 or TRBD2 may be the D gene (6 bases each). Germline V CDR1 and CDR2: LGHNA, YSLEER. Trimming stripped 0 bases from V and 7 bases from J, with 10 bases between. The CDR3 runs 14 residues. CDR3 residues: CASSQEEGGNEQFF. DNA of the CDR3: TGCGCCAGCAGCCAAGAGGAGGGGGGTAATGAGCAGTTCTTC.

The gene calls are TRBV28 and TRBJ2-1; 7 nucleotides agree with TRBD2. V lost 7 bases, J lost 8 bases, and 11 bases stayed unmatched. There are 14 residues in the CDR3. The germline gives CDR1 MDHEN, CDR2 SYDVKM. The CDR3 coding sequence is TGTGCCAGCATTTTGAGCGGGATAGGGGATGAGCAGTTCTTC. Translation gives CASILSGIGDEQFF.

In nucleotides, the CDR3 is TGTGCCAGCTCGGACTATAGCAATCAGCCCCAGCATTTT. It translates to CASSDYSNQPQHF. The chain combines TRBV18 with TRBJ1-5; D ambiguous. Germline V lookup: CDR1 KGHSH, CDR2 LQKENI. The V end lost 6 bases, the J end lost 0 bases, and 6 bases lay between the germline ends. The CDR3 spans 13 residues.